The rows below give T cell receptor beta chains drawn from one sample of a study of T cell responses to AZD1222 COVID-19 vaccine. Assay used: immunoSEQ multiplex PCR; TCRdb lists only in-frame clones, some missing. The profile shows 120,000 to 150,000 clones, 88% of them singletons. Sequenced here: peripheral blood, sampled on day 0 of MenACWY control vaccination. Receptors were obtained from an adult in good health. The CDR3 runs from the conserved cysteine through the conserved F or W. D genes are given only for firm matches. Clone size is given for some rows only: seen once, a few or many times, or a class if the clone is expanded.

V	size	D	J	CDR3	DNA
TRBV24-1	.	TRBD2	TRBJ2-5	CATSEPIGTAERGTQYF	TGTGCCACCAGTGAACCTATTGGGACCGCCGAGCGGGGGACCCAGTACTTC
TRBV6-6	.	.	TRBJ1-5	CASSYTYIYQPQHF	TGTGCCAGCAGTTACACCTACATCTATCAGCCCCAGCATTTT
TRBV6-2/TRBV6-3	.	.	TRBJ1-2	CASSPRGWQSYGYTF	TGTGCCAGCAGTCCCCGCGGTTGGCAAAGCTATGGCTACACCTTC
TRBV7-2	once	.	TRBJ2-7	CASSLSNRASEQYF	TGTGCCAGCAGCTTATCGAACAGGGCAAGCGAGCAGTACTTC
TRBV13	.	.	TRBJ1-3	CASSTQTESGNTIYF	TGTGCCAGCAGCACCCAGACAGAGTCTGGAAACACCATATATTTT
TRBV27	.	TRBD1	TRBJ2-7	CASYRGVGPYEQYF	TGTGCCAGCTACAGGGGGGTAGGGCCATACGAGCAGTACTTC
TRBV7-2	once	.	TRBJ2-2	CASSLSAVATGELFF	TGTGCCAGCAGCTTAAGTGCGGTTGCGACCGGGGAGCTGTTTTTT
TRBV30	.	.	TRBJ1-5	CAWSVGVRDQPQHF	TGTGCCTGGAGTGTGGGGGTTAGGGATCAGCCCCAGCATTTT
TRBV25-1	once	TRBD2	TRBJ2-1	CASSVWEGVNEQFF	TGTGCCAGCAGTGTGTGGGAGGGCGTTAATGAGCAGTTCTTC
TRBV29-1	.	.	TRBJ1-1	CSGAEGGNTEAFF	TGCAGCGGCGCCGAGGGGGGGAACACTGAAGCTTTCTTT
TRBV7-9	.	.	TRBJ2-1	CASGASSTNEQFF	TGTGCCAGCGGCGCAAGTAGTACCAATGAGCAGTTCTTC
TRBV27	few	.	TRBJ2-7	CASSLRAGRHYEQYF	TGTGCCAGCAGTTTAAGAGCAGGGAGGCACTACGAGCAGTACTTC
TRBV28	.	.	TRBJ1-2	CASSLSGGYGYTF	TGTGCCAGCAGTCTCTCGGGGGGCTATGGCTACACCTTC
TRBV7-2	.	.	TRBJ2-1	CASSRSGSYNEQFF	TGTGCCAGCAGTCGGTCGGGTTCCTACAATGAGCAGTTCTTC
TRBV5-1	.	.	TRBJ1-3	CASSRASSGNTIYF	TGCGCCAGCAGCCGTGCAAGCTCTGGAAACACCATATATTTT
TRBV11-2	.	TRBD1	TRBJ1-3	CASSPRGHTIYF	TGTGCCAGCAGCCCCAGGGGGCACACCATATATTTT
TRBV4-3	once	TRBD1	TRBJ2-3	CASSQSGQRTQYF	TGCGCCAGCAGCCAATCGGGACAGAGAACGCAGTATTTT
TRBV27	.	.	TRBJ2-7	CASSTYFNSGLTIYEQYF	TGTGCCAGCAGTACCTATTTTAACTCGGGGCTAACAATCTACGAGCAGTACTTC
TRBV29-1	.	TRBD1	TRBJ2-7	CSVETGNEQYF	TGCAGCGTTGAGACAGGGAACGAGCAGTACTTC
TRBV3-1/TRBV3-2	.	.	TRBJ1-1	CASSNAGETEAFF	TGTGCCAGCAGTAATGCAGGGGAGACTGAAGCTTTCTTT
TRBV11-3	once	.	TRBJ1-1	CASSFSQGITEAFF	TGTGCCAGCAGCTTTTCACAGGGAATTACTGAAGCTTTCTTT
TRBV6-2/TRBV6-3	.	TRBD2	TRBJ2-1	CASSYGTSGGTNNEQFF	TGTGCCAGCAGTTACGGGACTAGCGGGGGTACAAACAATGAGCAGTTCTTC
TRBV4-3	.	.	TRBJ1-2	CASSQDEGGVYGYTF	TGCGCCAGCAGCCAAGACGAGGGGGGCGTATATGGCTACACCTTC
TRBV9	once	.	TRBJ2-1	CASSVGGTSLYNEQFF	TGTGCCAGCAGCGTAGGTGGGACCAGCCTTTACAATGAGCAGTTCTTC
TRBV7-8	.	.	TRBJ1-1	CASSGGTLTLEAFF	TGTGCCAGCAGCGGCGGGACCCTGACACTTGAAGCTTTCTTT
TRBV5-5	.	.	TRBJ1-1	CASILGGRNTEAFF	TGTGCCAGCATCCTGGGGGGGCGGAACACTGAAGCTTTCTTT
TRBV27	.	.	TRBJ1-1	CASRASSTEAFF	TGTGCCAGCAGAGCTTCTAGCACTGAAGCTTTCTTT
TRBV19	.	TRBD1	TRBJ1-4	CASSVGGTLNEKLFF	TGTGCCAGTAGTGTAGGGGGCACCCTTAATGAAAAACTGTTTTTT
TRBV5-5	.	TRBD1	TRBJ1-5	CASSLVWDRTNQPQHF	TGTGCCAGCAGCTTGGTGTGGGACAGAACCAATCAGCCCCAGCATTTT
TRBV6-1	.	.	TRBJ1-1	CASSGARGREAFF	TGTGCCAGCAGTGGAGCCAGGGGCAGGGAAGCTTTCTTT
TRBV14	few	TRBD1	TRBJ1-1	CASSRRQGVYEAFF	TGTGCCAGCAGCCGTCGACAGGGCGTTTATGAAGCTTTCTTT
TRBV28	few	.	TRBJ2-7	CASSSRVPEQYF	TGTGCCAGCAGTTCCAGGGTCCCGGAGCAGTACTTC
TRBV5-4	.	.	TRBJ1-2	CASSLEGYGYTF	TGTGCCAGCAGCTTGGAGGGGTACGGCTACACCTTC
TRBV18	.	.	TRBJ2-3	CASSPSEGSDTQYF	TGTGCCAGCTCACCTTCGGAGGGCTCGGATACGCAGTATTTT
TRBV13	.	.	TRBJ1-2	CASSSPGQSYGYTF	TGTGCCAGCAGCTCTCCCGGACAGAGCTATGGCTACACCTTC
TRBV11-2	few	TRBD2	TRBJ2-7	CASSLGSGGTGGEQYF	TGTGCCAGCAGCTTAGGGTCCGGGGGGACCGGGGGTGAGCAGTACTTC
TRBV2	few	.	TRBJ2-7	CATGGAREQYF	TGTGCCACAGGGGGGGCGAGGGAGCAGTACTTC
TRBV7-9	.	.	TRBJ1-1	CASSLDGEAEAFF	TGTGCCAGCAGCTTAGATGGGGAGGCTGAAGCTTTCTTT
TRBV24-1	.	.	TRBJ2-7	CATSDLWDEQYF	TGTGCCACCAGTGATTTGTGGGACGAGCAGTACTTC
TRBV4-1	few	TRBD1	TRBJ2-7	CASSRTGGNSYEQYF	TGCGCCAGCAGCCGTACAGGGGGGAACTCCTACGAGCAGTACTTC
TRBV7-2	.	.	TRBJ1-4	CASRGVRGEKLFF	TGTGCCAGCAGAGGGGTACGCGGTGAAAAACTGTTTTTT
TRBV5-1	.	TRBD1	TRBJ2-1	CASSSGQADYNEQFF	TGCGCCAGCAGCTCGGGACAGGCCGACTACAATGAGCAGTTCTTC
TRBV5-1	.	.	TRBJ1-2	CASSLGADYGYTF	TGCGCCAGCAGCTTGGGGGCGGACTATGGCTACACCTTC
TRBV9	.	.	TRBJ1-2	CASSVGGEGHYGYTF	TGTGCCAGCAGCGTAGGAGGTGAGGGGCACTATGGCTACACCTTC
TRBV5-1	.	.	TRBJ1-1	CASSLDRNTEAFF	TGCGCCAGCAGCCTAGACAGGAACACTGAAGCTTTCTTT
TRBV18	.	.	TRBJ1-1	CASSLLTGGNTEAFF	TGTGCCAGCTCACTTCTTACCGGAGGGAACACTGAAGCTTTCTTT
TRBV28	.	.	TRBJ1-2	CASRAGRNHNYGYTF	TGTGCCAGCAGGGCGGGACGGAACCATAACTATGGCTACACCTTC
TRBV28	.	.	TRBJ1-2	CASSLGGTTNYGYTF	TGTGCCAGCAGTTTGGGAGGGACTACTAACTATGGCTACACCTTC
TRBV2	.	TRBD2	TRBJ2-1	CASSERLAGGYEQFF	TGTGCCAGCAGTGAACGACTAGCGGGGGGTTATGAGCAGTTCTTC